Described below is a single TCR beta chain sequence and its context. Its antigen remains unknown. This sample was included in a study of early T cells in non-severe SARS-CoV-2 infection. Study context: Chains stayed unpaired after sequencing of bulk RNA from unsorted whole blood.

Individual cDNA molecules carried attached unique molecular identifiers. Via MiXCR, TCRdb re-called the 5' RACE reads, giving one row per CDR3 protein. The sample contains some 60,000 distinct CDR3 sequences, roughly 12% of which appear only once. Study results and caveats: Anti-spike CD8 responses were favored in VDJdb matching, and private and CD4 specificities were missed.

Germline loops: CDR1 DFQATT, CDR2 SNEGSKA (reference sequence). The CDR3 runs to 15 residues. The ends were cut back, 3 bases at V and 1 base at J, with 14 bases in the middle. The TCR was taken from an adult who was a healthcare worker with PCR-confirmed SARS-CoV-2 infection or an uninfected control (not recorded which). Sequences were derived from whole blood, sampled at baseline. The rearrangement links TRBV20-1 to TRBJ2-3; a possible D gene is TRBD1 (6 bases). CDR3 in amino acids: CSASPGQWGTDTQYF. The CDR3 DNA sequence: TGCAGTGCTAGCCCCGGACAGTGGGGCACAGATACGCAGTATTTT.